Listed below are T cell receptor beta chains from one sample, sequenced in a study of cytomegalovirus exposure and HLA in healthy donors. The data were produced by immunoSEQ multiplex PCR, yet TCRdb's version contains in-frame clones alone and is incomplete. The sample shows under 350,000 clones, approximately 83% of them seen only once. The specimen sequenced was PBMCs. The receptors were sampled from a woman aged 18-30 years in good health and CMV-seronegative. The CDR3 runs from the conserved cysteine through the conserved F or W. The D gene is left open where the match is weak.

CDR3aa	d_gene	v_gene
CSAPGQPQHF	.	TRBV20-1
CASSSRQGVTEAFF	TRBD1	TRBV5-1
CASSGESYEQYF	.	TRBV2
CASSYSLLVQETQYF	.	TRBV6-5
CASSLMGGGTTDTQYF	TRBD2	TRBV7-2
CASSPWTGDGNSPLHF	TRBD1	TRBV4-3
CASAQQGRGDTQYF	.	TRBV9
CASSLAGGLDEQYF	TRBD2	TRBV5-1
CASSSLQEQYF	.	TRBV7-2
CSVWTGLGNTEAFF	.	TRBV29-1
CASSYGTGDLYGYTF	TRBD1	TRBV6-5
CASSDPQGYQPQHF	TRBD1	TRBV25-1
CAWEPPSVVTDTQYF	.	TRBV30
CASSVGSGGDDTQYF	TRBD1	TRBV9
CASSRQGYSGNTIYF	.	TRBV6-5
CASSKRDSRYEQYF	.	TRBV6-5
CASSQVSIQGAYYEKLFF	.	TRBV4-1
CASTLLAGGTQETQYF	TRBD2	TRBV2
CASSSSGTDNEQFF	TRBD2	TRBV28
CASSDNPYYGYTF	.	TRBV6-1
CSVFGTAGEKLFF	TRBD1	TRBV29-1
CASSDPPGTGSYEQYF	TRBD1	TRBV25-1
CASSYRGRTTDTQYF	.	TRBV6-5